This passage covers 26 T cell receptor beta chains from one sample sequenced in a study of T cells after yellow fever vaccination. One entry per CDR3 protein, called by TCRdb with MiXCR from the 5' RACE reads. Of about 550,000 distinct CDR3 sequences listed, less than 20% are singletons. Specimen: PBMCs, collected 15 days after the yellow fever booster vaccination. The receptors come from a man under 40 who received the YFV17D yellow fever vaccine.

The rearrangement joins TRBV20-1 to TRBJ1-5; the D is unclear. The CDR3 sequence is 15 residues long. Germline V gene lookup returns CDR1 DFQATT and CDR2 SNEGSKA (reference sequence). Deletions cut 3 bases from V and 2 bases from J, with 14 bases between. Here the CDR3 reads CSARPLGRRNQPQHF. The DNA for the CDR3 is TGCAGTGCTAGGCCGTTGGGGAGACGCAATCAGCCCCAGCATTTT.

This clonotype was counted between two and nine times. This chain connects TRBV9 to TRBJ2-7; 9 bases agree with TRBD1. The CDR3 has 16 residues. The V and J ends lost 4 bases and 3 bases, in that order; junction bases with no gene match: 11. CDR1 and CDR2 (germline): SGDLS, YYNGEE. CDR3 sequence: CASSHRGQGRVYEQYF. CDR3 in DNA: TGTGCCAGCAGCCACCGGGGACAGGGCCGTGTCTACGAGCAGTACTTC.

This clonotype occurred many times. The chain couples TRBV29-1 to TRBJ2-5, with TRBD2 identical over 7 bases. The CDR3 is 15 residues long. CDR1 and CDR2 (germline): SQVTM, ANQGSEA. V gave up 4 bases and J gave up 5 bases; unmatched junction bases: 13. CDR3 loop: CSVVPHGRPGETQYF. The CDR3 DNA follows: TGCAGCGTTGTCCCCCACGGGAGGCCGGGTGAGACCCAGTACTTC.

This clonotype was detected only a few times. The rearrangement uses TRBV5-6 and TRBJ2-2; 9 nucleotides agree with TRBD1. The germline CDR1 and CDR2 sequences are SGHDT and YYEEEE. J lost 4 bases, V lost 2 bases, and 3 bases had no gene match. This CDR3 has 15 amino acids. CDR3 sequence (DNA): TGTGCCAGCAGCTTCCGGGACAGGGCCACCGGGGAGCTGTTTTTT. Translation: CASSFRDRATGELFF.

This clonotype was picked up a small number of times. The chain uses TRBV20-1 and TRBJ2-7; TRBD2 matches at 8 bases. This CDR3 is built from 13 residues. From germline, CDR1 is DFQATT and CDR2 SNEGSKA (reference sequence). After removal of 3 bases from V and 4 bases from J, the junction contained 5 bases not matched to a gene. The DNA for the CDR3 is TGCAGTGCTAGCCGGGGGGGGAGATACGAGCAGTACTTC. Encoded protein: CSASRGGRYEQYF.

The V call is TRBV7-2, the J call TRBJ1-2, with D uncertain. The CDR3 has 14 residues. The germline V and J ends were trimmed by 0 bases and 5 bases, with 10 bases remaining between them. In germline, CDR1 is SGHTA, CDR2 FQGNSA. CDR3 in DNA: TGTGCCAGCAGCTTAGCGGGTACTCCGTATGGCTACACCTTC. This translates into CASSLAGTPYGYTF.

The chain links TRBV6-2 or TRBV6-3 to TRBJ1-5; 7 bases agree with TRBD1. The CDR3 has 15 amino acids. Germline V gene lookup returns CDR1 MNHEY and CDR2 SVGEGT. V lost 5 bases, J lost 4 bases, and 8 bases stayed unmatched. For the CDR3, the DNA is TGTGCCAGCAGTCCCGGGACAGCCAGTAATCAGCCCCAGCATTTT. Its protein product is CASSPGTASNQPQHF.

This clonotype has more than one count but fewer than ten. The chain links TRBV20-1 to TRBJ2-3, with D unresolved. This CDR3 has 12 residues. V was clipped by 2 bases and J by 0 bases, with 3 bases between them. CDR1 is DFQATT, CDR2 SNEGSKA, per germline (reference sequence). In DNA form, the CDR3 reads TGCAGTGCTAGACCAAGCACAGATACGCAGTATTTT. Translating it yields CSARPSTDTQYF.

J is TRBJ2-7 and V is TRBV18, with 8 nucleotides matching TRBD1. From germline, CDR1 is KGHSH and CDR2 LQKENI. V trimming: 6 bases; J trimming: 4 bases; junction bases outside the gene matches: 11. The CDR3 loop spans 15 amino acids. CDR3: CASSLGQGGGYEQYF. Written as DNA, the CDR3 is TGTGCCAGCTCTCTCGGACAGGGTGGAGGATACGAGCAGTACTTC.

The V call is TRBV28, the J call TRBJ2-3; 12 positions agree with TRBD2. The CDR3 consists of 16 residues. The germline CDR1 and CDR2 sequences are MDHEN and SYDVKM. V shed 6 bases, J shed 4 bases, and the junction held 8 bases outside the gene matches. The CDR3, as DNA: TGTGCCAGCAGCCTTTCTAGCGGGAGGGCCTCAGATACGCAGTATTTT. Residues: CASSLSSGRASDTQYF. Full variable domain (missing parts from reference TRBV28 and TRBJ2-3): DVKVTQSSRYLVKRTGEKVFLECVQDMDHENMFWYRQDPGLGLRLIYFSYDVKMKEKGDIPEGYSVSREKKERFSLILESASTNQTSMYLCASSLSSGRASDTQYFGPGTRLTVL.

As DNA, the CDR3 is TGCGCCAGCAGCGGACGACAGGGCGGAGACACCATATATTTT. Protein sequence: CASSGRQGGDTIYF. The chain recombines TRBV5-1 with TRBJ1-3; 7 positions agree with TRBD1. The CDR3 loop spans 14 amino acids. Germline CDR1 and CDR2: SGHRS and YFSETQ. The ends lost 4 bases at V and 8 bases at J; junction bases unmatched: 9.

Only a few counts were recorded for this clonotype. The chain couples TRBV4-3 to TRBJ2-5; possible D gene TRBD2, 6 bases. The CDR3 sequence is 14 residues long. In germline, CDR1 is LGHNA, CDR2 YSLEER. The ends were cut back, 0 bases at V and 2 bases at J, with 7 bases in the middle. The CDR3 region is CASSQEGLQETQYF. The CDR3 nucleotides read TGCGCCAGCAGCCAAGAGGGACTGCAAGAGACCCAGTACTTC.

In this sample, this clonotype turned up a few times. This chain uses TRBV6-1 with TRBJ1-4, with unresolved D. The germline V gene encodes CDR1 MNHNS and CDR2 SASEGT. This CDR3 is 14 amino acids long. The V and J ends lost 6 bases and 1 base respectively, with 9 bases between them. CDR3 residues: CASRAVGTNEKLFF. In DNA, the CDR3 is TGTGCCAGCAGGGCCGTCGGAACTAATGAAAAACTGTTTTTT.

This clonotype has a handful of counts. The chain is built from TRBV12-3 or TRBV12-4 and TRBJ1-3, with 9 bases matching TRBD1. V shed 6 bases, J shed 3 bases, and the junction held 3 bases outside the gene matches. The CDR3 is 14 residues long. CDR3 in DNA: TGTGCCAGCAGCCAGGACAGGGGTGGAAACACCATATATTTT. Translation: CASSQDRGGNTIYF.

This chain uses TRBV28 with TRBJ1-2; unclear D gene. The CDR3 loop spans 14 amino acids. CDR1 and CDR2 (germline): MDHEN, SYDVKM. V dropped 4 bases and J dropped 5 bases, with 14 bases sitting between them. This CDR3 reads CASSYSVFEYGYTF. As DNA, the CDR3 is TGTGCCAGCAGTTATTCGGTTTTTGAGTATGGCTACACCTTC.

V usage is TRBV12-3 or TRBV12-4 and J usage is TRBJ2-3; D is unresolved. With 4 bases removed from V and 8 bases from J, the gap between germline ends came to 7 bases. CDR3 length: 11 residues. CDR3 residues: CASSSGLTQYF. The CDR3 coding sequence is TGTGCCAGCAGTTCGGGTCTTACGCAGTATTTT.

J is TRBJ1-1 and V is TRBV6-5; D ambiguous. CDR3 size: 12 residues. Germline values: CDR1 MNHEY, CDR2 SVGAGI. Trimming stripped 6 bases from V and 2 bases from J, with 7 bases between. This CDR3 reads CASRQTNTEAFF. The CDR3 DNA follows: TGTGCCAGCAGACAGACTAACACTGAAGCTTTCTTT.

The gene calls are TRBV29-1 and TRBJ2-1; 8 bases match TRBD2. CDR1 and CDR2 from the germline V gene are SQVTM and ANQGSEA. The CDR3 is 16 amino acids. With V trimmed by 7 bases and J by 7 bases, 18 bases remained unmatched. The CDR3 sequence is CSASGDAGGGRNEQFF. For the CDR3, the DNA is TGCAGCGCCTCTGGGGATGCGGGAGGCGGAAGGAATGAGCAGTTCTTC.

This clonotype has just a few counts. Here the CDR3 reads CASSYAAGQGEETQYF. The CDR3 DNA reads as TGTGCCAGCAGTTACGCCGCAGGACAGGGTGAAGAGACCCAGTACTTC. The chain is built from TRBV6-5 and TRBJ2-5, with 8 bases lining up with TRBD1. The CDR3 runs 16 residues. V lost 2 bases to trimming and J lost 3 bases; unmatched junction nucleotides: 8. Germline V CDR1 and CDR2: MNHEY, SVGAGI.

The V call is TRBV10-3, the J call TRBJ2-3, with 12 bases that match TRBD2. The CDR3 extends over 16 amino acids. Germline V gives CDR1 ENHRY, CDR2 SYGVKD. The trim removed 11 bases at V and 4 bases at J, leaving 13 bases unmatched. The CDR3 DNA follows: TGTGCCTCTCAACGACCTGGGACTAGCGGGTCAGATACGCAGTATTTT. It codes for CASQRPGTSGSDTQYF.

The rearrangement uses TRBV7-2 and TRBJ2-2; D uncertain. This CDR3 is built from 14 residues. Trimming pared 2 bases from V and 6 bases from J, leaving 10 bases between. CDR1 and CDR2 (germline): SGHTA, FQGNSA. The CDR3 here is CASSLTEFSGELFF. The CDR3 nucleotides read TGTGCCAGCAGCTTAACGGAATTCTCCGGGGAGCTGTTTTTT.

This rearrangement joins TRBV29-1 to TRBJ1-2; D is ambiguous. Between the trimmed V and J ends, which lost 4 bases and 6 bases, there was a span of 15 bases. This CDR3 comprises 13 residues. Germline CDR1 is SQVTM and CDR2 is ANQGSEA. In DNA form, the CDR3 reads TGCAGCGTTGGCCATGGAGGGAGGGATGGCTACACCTTC. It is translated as CSVGHGGRDGYTF.

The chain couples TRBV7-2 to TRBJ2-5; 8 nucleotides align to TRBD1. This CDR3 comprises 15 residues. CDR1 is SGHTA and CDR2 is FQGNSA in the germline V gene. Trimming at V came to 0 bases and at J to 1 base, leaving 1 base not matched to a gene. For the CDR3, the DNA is TGTGCCAGCAGCTTAGCCCAGGGGGCCCAAGAGACCCAGTACTTC. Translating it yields CASSLAQGAQETQYF.

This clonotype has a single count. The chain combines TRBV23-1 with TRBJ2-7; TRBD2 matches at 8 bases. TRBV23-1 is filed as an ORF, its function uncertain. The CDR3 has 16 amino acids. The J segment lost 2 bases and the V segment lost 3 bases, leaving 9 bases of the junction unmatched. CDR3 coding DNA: TGCGCCAGCAGTCACCCGGGACTAGTAAGAGCCTACGAGCAGTACTTC. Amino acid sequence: CASSHPGLVRAYEQYF.

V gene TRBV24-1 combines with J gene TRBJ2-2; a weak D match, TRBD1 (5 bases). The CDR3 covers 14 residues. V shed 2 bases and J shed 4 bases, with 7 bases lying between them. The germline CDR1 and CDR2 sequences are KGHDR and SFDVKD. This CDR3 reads CATSDSGRTGELFF. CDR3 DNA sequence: TGTGCCACCAGTGATTCAGGGCGCACCGGGGAGCTGTTTTTT.

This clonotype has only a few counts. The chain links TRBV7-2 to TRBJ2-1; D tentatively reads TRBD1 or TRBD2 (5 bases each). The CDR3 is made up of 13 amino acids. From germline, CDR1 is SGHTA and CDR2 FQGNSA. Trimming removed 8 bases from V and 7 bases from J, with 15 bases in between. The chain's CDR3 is CASASVRENEQFF. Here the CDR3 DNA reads TGTGCCAGCGCAAGCGTCAGGGAGAATGAGCAGTTCTTC.